Included here is one T cell receptor beta chain sequence, with context. Its antigen is unknown. No much larger clone is present one base from it, and per-base qualities are unavailable. This sample was included in a study of blood T cell repertoires in COVID-19 (dated by TCRdb to 2018 to 2020). Concerning the study at large: Collaborator samples came from the United States, Italy and Spain and covered acute and convalescent phases of COVID-19. Deeply sampled blood TCRbeta repertoires from subjects exposed to, actively infected with, or recovered from COVID-19 were included in the dataset. The repertoires were released in a freely available public database meant as a resource for research on the immune response to SARS-CoV-2. Samples came from the ongoing ImmuneRACE study (first 160 participants) plus 1,254 subjects from 6 global collaborators. Nearly every sample came with metadata listing a de-identified subject ID, COVID-19 status, age in years and sex. Where HLA class I and class II types were available, the types were taken from metadata supplied by the sample provider, not from assay-based typing. The prospective study material was composed of cDNA or gDNA derived from T cells, B-cell-depleted T cells, or PBMCs. The investigation overall reported the following: The amount of clinical and demographic metadata varied by source and participant and was provided uncurated.

Counted from cysteine to phenylalanine, this CDR3 has 15 amino acids. Only the CDR3 portion is preserved as DNA: 45 bases, with reading frame beginning at the first base. Germline trimming amounts to 5 bases on V and 0 bases on J, with 7 as the count of junction bases outside the gene matches. For CDR1 and CDR2, the germline V gene lists SGHRS and YFSETQ. One collaborating source in Seattle enrolled patients during active infection and followed them longitudinally through the course of disease. Whole blood was collected in K2EDTA tubes by collaborating institutions according to the institutions' own protocols. Collaborator samples were shipped for TCRbeta analysis as frozen whole blood, isolated PBMCs, or DNA extracted from either sample type. The immunoSEQ Assay, a bias-controlled multiplex PCR, was used to amplify TCRbeta CDR3 regions from genomic DNA. Concerning the study's data processing: The number of nucleated cells in each sample was estimated by amplification of reference gene primers within the assay. To quantify the absolute abundance of each unique TCRbeta CDR3 rearrangement, sequence reads were collapsed and filtered. Productive Simpson clonality was computed per sample as the square root of Simpson's diversity index over productive rearrangements. The immuneACCESS repertoire file appears here via TCRdb, limited to in-frame rearrangements. These files lack a portion of the clones; in checked studies, under half of the deficit traces to unresolved V genes, and the cause of the others is not known. V, J and clone size derive from that table, while D and trimming were established from the DNA sequence. The sample table shows approximately 180,000 clones, and approximately 81% are seen once. Of the sample, roughly 18% falls within the top ten clones.

The sequence was collected from a person aged 65 to 85 with COVID-19, enrolled during active disease. Input material: peripheral blood. The chain was built from TRBV5-1 and TRBJ2-5; 7 central nucleotides agree with TRBD1. The DNA sequence is TGCGCCAGCAGTTCCGGGACAGACTACCAAGAGACCCAGTACTTC. Its translation is CASSSGTDYQETQYF.